The sequence of this TCR beta chain was determined in a study of blood T cell repertoires in COVID-19. About the study: COVID-19 samples from acute and convalescent phases originated in the United States, Italy and Spain. Sample material is recorded as cDNA or gDNA derived from T cells, B-cell-depleted T cells, or PBMCs.

CDR1 and CDR2 from the germline V gene are PRHDT and FYEKMQ (reference sequence). CDR3 length equals 13 residues. Trimming shortened V by 5 bases and J by 4 bases, and 11 bases separated the two germline ends. In the study's own analysis: Amplification of reference gene primers was used by the study to estimate nucleated cell counts. Profiling relied on immunoSEQ multiplex PCR, and the TCRdb table lists in-frame clones only, not all of them. V, J and clone size derive from that table, while D and trimming were established from the DNA sequence. The sample has around 100,000 clones, about 80% seen once.

The rearrangement uses TRBV13 and TRBJ1-2, with D hard to call. The source of this sequence is a man in his sixties or seventies with active or convalescent COVID-19. Sequencing input: peripheral blood. The CDR3 reads CASSPGEGYGYTF. The CDR3 nucleotides read TGTGCCAGCAGCCCCGGGGAGGGCTATGGCTACACCTTC.